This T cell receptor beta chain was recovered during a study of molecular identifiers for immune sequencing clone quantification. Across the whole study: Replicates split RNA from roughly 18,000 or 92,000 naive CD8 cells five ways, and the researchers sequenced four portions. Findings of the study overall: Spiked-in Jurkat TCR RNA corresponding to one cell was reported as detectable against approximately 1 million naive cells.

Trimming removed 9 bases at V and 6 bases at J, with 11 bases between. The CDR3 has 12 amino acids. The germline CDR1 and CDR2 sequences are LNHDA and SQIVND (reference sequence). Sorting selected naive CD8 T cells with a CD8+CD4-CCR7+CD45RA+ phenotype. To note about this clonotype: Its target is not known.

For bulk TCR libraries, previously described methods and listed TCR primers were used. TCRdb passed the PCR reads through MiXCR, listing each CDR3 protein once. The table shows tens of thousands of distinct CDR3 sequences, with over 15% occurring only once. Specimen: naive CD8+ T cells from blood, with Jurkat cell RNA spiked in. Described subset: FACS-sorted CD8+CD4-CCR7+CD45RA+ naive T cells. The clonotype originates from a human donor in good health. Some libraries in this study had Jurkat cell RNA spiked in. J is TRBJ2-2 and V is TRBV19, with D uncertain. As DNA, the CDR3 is TGTGCCAGCAAGGAAGGCGCCGGGGAGCTGTTTTTT. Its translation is CASKEGAGELFF.